Below, 27 T cell receptor beta chains from the same sample are listed, as sequenced in a study of T cell responses to AZD1222 COVID-19 vaccine. Profiled with immunoSEQ multiplex PCR; TCRdb holds only in-frame clones, not every one. Of about 47,000 clones listed, around three quarters were seen once; the top ten hold 20% to 25%. Sequenced here: peripheral blood, sampled 28 days after the second dose of the MenACWY control vaccine. These receptors were collected from an adult who received the MenACWY meningococcal vaccine as a control.

The chain joins TRBV1 to TRBJ2-3; TRBD2 is taken as the D call from the table, unchecked against the DNA. TRBV1 is marked as a pseudogene. The CDR3 runs to 16 residues. The CDR3 loop reads CTSSHRLGPFTDTQYF. The CDR3 DNA reads as TGCACCAGCAGCCACCGACTAGGACCCTTCACAGATACGCAGTATTTT.

The chain joins TRBV10-3 to TRBJ2-1; tentative D call: TRBD1 (5 bases). The germline CDR1 and CDR2 sequences are ENHRY and SYGVKD. This CDR3 region has 16 residues. Trimming removed 4 bases from V and 5 bases from J, with 18 bases in between. The CDR3 DNA sequence: TGTGCCATCAGTGCCCAGGGCCCCTACTACGACAATGAGCAGTTCTTC. This encodes CAISAQGPYYDNEQFF.

The chain links TRBV30 to TRBJ1-4, with D unclear. Deletions cut 1 base from V and 4 bases from J, with 4 bases between. The CDR3 is 12 residues long. Looked up from germline, CDR1 is GTSNPN and CDR2 is SVGIG (reference sequence). CDR3 DNA sequence: TGTGCCTGGAGTGAGAGTAATGAAAAACTGTTTTTT. Translated: CAWSESNEKLFF.

V and J are TRBV14 and TRBJ2-1; D not resolved. V lost 0 bases to trimming and J lost 0 bases, with 9 bases between them. From germline, CDR1 is SGHDN and CDR2 FVKESK. This CDR3 comprises 16 residues. The CDR3 DNA reads as TGTGCCAGCAGCCAAGACGAGTTCGTCTCCTACAATGAGCAGTTCTTC. Translating it yields CASSQDEFVSYNEQFF.

V gene TRBV5-1 combines with J gene TRBJ1-2; tentative D call: TRBD1 (5 bases). The germline gives CDR1 SGHRS, CDR2 YFSETQ. V lost 4 bases and J 8 bases, leaving 15 bases between the germline ends. CDR3 size: 13 residues. CDR3 nucleotides: TGCGCCAGCAGCCCTCCGGGGGGAGGAGGCTACACCTTC. Translated: CASSPPGGGGYTF.

This chain connects TRBV12-3 or TRBV12-4 to TRBJ2-1; D gene unclear. The CDR3 is made up of 13 amino acids. V lost 8 bases and J lost 3, with 11 bases in between. CDR3 nucleotide sequence: TGTGCCAGCGGGCGGAAAGTCTACAATGAGCAGTTCTTC. Protein product: CASGRKVYNEQFF.

This clone showed up just a few times. The CDR3 sequence: CASSLGTGTNEKLFF. CDR3 bases: TGCGCCAGCAGCCTTGGGACAGGGACAAATGAAAAACTGTTTTTT. This chain uses TRBV5-1 with TRBJ1-4; TRBD1 matches 9 bases. This CDR3 spans 15 amino acids. V shed 4 bases, J shed 5 bases, and the junction held 6 bases outside the gene matches. Germline loops: CDR1 SGHRS, CDR2 YFSETQ.

The chain uses TRBV7-8 and TRBJ1-2; TRBD1 is a possible D gene (6 bases). The length of the CDR3 is 13 residues. V gave up 4 bases and J gave up 4 bases, with 10 bases separating them. Germline CDR1 reads SGHVS; CDR2 reads FQNEAQ. The CDR3: CASSSGASYGYTF. DNA of the CDR3: TGTGCCAGCAGCTCAGGGGCAAGCTATGGCTACACCTTC.

The V and J genes are TRBV6-5 and TRBJ1-4; D is unresolved. This CDR3 has 13 amino acids. The V and J ends lost 7 bases and 8 bases respectively, with 14 bases between them. Germline values: CDR1 MNHEY, CDR2 SVGAGI. CDR3 nucleotide sequence: TGTGCCAGCATGTCAGTCCTTGGGGAAAAACTGTTTTTT. The encoded protein is CASMSVLGEKLFF.

J is TRBJ1-1 and V is TRBV20-1; maybe TRBD1 (6 bases). V lost 3 bases and J 7 bases, leaving 9 bases between the germline ends. CDR3 length: 11 amino acids. CDR1 is DFQATT, CDR2 SNEGSKA, per germline (reference sequence). The chain's CDR3 is CSASRTVEAFF. CDR3 sequence (DNA): TGCAGTGCTAGTCGGACAGTTGAAGCTTTCTTT.

The V and J genes are TRBV30 and TRBJ2-2; D gene ambiguous. V was clipped by 0 bases and J by 0 bases, with 11 bases between them. Germline loops: CDR1 GTSNPN, CDR2 SVGIG (reference sequence). The CDR3 sequence is 16 residues long. The CDR3 DNA sequence: TGTGCCTGGAGTGTACTGGCAGGAGCGAACACCGGGGAGCTGTTTTTT. It encodes CAWSVLAGANTGELFF.

The rearrangement joins TRBV30 to TRBJ2-1; TRBD1 agrees at 8 bases. Germline V gene sequence: CDR1 GTSNPN, CDR2 SVGIG (reference sequence). This CDR3 has 15 amino acids. Unmatched junction bases numbered 12, after V lost 7 bases and J lost 4 bases. Here the CDR3 DNA reads TGTGCCTCGATACCCGGGACAGGAGTTTACAATGAGCAGTTCTTC. Protein sequence: CASIPGTGVYNEQFF.

The chain carries TRBV5-1 and TRBJ1-2; D not certain. This CDR3 has 14 residues. The germline V gene has CDR1 SGHRS and CDR2 YFSETQ. Trimming stripped 0 bases from V and 8 bases from J, with 14 bases between. The CDR3 is CASSLGGTSTGYTF. In nucleotides, the CDR3 is TGCGCCAGCAGCTTGGGAGGTACCAGTACGGGCTACACCTTC.

Here the CDR3 DNA reads TGTGCCAGTAGTATCCGCGTACAGCTGCGGATGAACACTGAAGCTTTCTTT. Protein sequence: CASSIRVQLRMNTEAFF. The gene calls are TRBV19 and TRBJ1-1; unclear D gene. The CDR3 spans 17 residues. V lost 3 bases and J 0 bases, leaving 17 bases between the germline ends. CDR1 is LNHDA, CDR2 SQIVND, per germline (reference sequence).

The CDR3 DNA reads TGTGCCAGCAGTCTAGGACAGGTCAGGCAGCCCCAGCATTTT. This translates into CASSLGQVRQPQHF. The chain combines TRBV28 with TRBJ1-5, with 7 positions matching TRBD1. The germline V gene encodes CDR1 MDHEN and CDR2 SYDVKM. V shed 5 bases and J 7 bases; nucleotides not matched to a gene: 8. This CDR3 has 14 amino acids.

The chain carries TRBV5-1 and TRBJ2-2; 7 bases match TRBD1. The trim removed 3 bases at V and 2 bases at J, leaving 7 bases unmatched. CDR1 and CDR2 (germline): SGHRS, YFSETQ. The CDR3 runs 16 residues. CDR3 in DNA: TGCGCCAGCAGCTGGCCCCGGACAGGTAACACCGGGGAGCTGTTTTTT. It codes for CASSWPRTGNTGELFF.

V usage is TRBV10-2 and J usage is TRBJ2-1; D not resolved. Germline assignment: CDR1 WSHSY and CDR2 SAAADI. With 2 bases removed from V and 7 bases from J, the gap between germline ends came to 15 bases. This CDR3 region has 15 residues. The CDR3 sequence: CASSEPGRFLNEQFF. The CDR3 region has the DNA TGCGCCAGCAGTGAGCCAGGTCGGTTTTTAAATGAGCAGTTCTTC.

The gene calls are TRBV3-1 (or the pseudogene TRBV3-2) and TRBJ1-2; D is ambiguous. Germline V lookup: CDR1 LGHDT, CDR2 YNNKEL (reference sequence). This CDR3 spans 13 amino acids. The V end was cut by 4 bases, the J end by 7 bases, with 13 bases between. In DNA form, the CDR3 reads TGTGCCAGCAGCCCCCAGGATAGAGGTGGCTACACCTTC. Amino acid sequence: CASSPQDRGGYTF.

V is TRBV11-3 and J is TRBJ2-2; no clear D gene. V was pared by 4 bases and J by 7 bases, with 10 bases between. The CDR3 totals 13 residues. Germline V CDR1 and CDR2: SGHNT, YENEEA. DNA of the CDR3: TGTGCCAGCAGCTCGACACGGATCGGGGAGCTGTTTTTT. Encoded protein: CASSSTRIGELFF.

The chain employs TRBV10-2 and TRBJ1-5; D might be TRBD1 (5 bases). Per germline, CDR1 WSHSY and CDR2 SAAADI. Trimming removed 4 bases from V and 9 bases from J, with 13 bases in between. The CDR3 contains 13 residues. The CDR3 DNA reads as TGCGCCAGCAGTGTCTTGGGGCAACGGCCCCAGCATTTT. This encodes CASSVLGQRPQHF.

This chain connects TRBV18 to TRBJ1-1, with D unresolved. Per germline, CDR1 KGHSH and CDR2 LQKENI. This CDR3 has 13 residues. The ends were cut back, 5 bases at V and 1 base at J, with 8 bases in the middle. In DNA, the CDR3 is TGTGCCAGCTCATTTGGCCCGAACACTGAAGCTTTCTTT. It yields the protein CASSFGPNTEAFF.

The chain employs TRBV14 and TRBJ1-1; no clear D gene. Trimming removed 4 bases at V and 8 bases at J, with 17 bases between. The germline V gene has CDR1 SGHDN and CDR2 FVKESK. The CDR3 totals 14 residues. The CDR3 sequence is CASSLQSRTQEAFF. CDR3 sequence (DNA): TGTGCCAGCAGCCTACAAAGCAGAACCCAGGAAGCTTTCTTT.

J is TRBJ2-1 and V is TRBV19, with 7 bases fitting TRBD1. This CDR3 contains 15 residues. Germline values: CDR1 LNHDA, CDR2 SQIVND (reference sequence). Trimming removed 5 bases from V and 3 bases from J; junction bases left unmatched: 7. As DNA, the CDR3 is TGTGCCAGTAGTCTTTCAGGACAGGTCTACAATGAGCAGTTCTTC. It is translated as CASSLSGQVYNEQFF.

This chain joins TRBV6-2 or TRBV6-3 and TRBJ1-6; D remains unclear. The CDR3 spans 18 residues. The V gene lost 6 bases and the J gene lost 5 bases, with 23 bases spanning the gap. The germline V gene encodes CDR1 MNHEY and CDR2 SVGEGT. CDR3 in amino acids: CASSTIRRRMLNNSPLHF. The CDR3, as DNA: TGTGCCAGCAGCACCATCCGACGACGCATGCTCAATAATTCACCCCTCCACTTT.

The chain recombines TRBV25-1 with TRBJ2-2; weak D call: TRBD2 (7 bases). V gave up 6 bases and J gave up 7 bases, with 18 bases separating them. From germline, CDR1 is MGHDK and CDR2 SYGVNS. CDR3 length equals 15 residues. Written as DNA, the CDR3 is TGTGCCAGCAGCAAGGAGGGGGGGCCGGTCGGGGAGCTGTTTTTT. Its translation: CASSKEGGPVGELFF. The full variable domain, with the rest looked up from reference TRBV25-1 and TRBJ2-2, is EADIYQTPRYLVIGTGKKITLECSQTMGHDKMYWYQQDPGMELHLIHYSYGVNSTEKGDLSSESTVSRIRTEHFPLTLESARPSHTSQYLCASSKEGGPVGELFFGEGSRLTVL.

The rearrangement links TRBV11-2 to TRBJ1-5, with D unresolved. CDR1 is SGHAT, CDR2 FQNNGV, per germline. The CDR3 covers 13 residues. Between the trimmed V and J ends, which lost 3 bases and 7 bases, there was a span of 10 bases. As DNA, the CDR3 is TGTGCCAGCAGCTTGGCCCCCTTACAGCCCCAGCATTTT. It encodes CASSLAPLQPQHF.

V and J are TRBV5-1 and TRBJ2-3; D assignment may be TRBD1 or TRBD2 (5 bases each). Trimming left V 2 bases short and J 6 bases short, with 13 bases between. This CDR3 contains 14 residues. Per germline, CDR1 SGHRS and CDR2 YFSETQ. The CDR3 coding sequence is TGCGCCAGCAGCTTTTTATTGGGACGGGATACGCAGTATTTT. Translation gives CASSFLLGRDTQYF.